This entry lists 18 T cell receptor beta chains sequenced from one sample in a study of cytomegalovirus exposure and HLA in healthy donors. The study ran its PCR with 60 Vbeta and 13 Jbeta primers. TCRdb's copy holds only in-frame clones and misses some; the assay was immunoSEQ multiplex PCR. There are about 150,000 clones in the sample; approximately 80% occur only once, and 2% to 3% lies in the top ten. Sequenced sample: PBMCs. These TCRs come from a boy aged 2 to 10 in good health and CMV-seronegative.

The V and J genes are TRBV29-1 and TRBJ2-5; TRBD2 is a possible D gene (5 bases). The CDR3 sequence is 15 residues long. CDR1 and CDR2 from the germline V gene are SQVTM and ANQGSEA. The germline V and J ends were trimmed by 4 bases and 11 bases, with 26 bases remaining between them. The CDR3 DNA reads TGCAGCGTTGGACCCACCAGCGGCCCTCCGTGGGAGCAGTACTTC. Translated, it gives CSVGPTSGPPWEQYF.

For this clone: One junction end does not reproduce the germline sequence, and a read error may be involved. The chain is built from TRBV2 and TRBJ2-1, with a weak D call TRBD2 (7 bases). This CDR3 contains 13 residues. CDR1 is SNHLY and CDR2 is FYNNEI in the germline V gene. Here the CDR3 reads CASTEWGGDEQFF. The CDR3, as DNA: TGTGCCAGCACTGAATGGGGGGGCGATGAGCAGTTCTTC.

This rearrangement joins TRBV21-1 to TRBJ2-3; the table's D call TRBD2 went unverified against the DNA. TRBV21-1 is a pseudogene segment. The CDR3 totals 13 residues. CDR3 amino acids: CASSKGIVGGSYF. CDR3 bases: TGTGCCAGCAGCAAAGGGATAGTAGGAGGATCGTATTTT.

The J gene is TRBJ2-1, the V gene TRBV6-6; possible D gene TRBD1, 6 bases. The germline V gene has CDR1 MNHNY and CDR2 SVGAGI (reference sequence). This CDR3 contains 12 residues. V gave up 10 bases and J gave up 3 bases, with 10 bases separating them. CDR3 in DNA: TGTGCCATTCGGACAGACTACAATGAGCAGTTCTTC. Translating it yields CAIRTDYNEQFF.

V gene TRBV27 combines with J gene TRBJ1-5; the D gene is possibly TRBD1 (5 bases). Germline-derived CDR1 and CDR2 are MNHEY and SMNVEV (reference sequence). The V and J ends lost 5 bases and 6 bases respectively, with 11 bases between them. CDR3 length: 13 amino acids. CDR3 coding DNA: TGTGCCAGCAGTGACGACGGGGGTCAGCCCCAGCATTTT. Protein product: CASSDDGGQPQHF.

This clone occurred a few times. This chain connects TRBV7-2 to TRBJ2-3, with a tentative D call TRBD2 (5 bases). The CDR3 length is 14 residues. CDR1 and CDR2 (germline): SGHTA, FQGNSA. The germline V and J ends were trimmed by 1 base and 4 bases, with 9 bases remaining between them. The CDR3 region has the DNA TGTGCCAGCAGCTTAGGCCTAGCTGCAGATACGCAGTATTTT. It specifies CASSLGLAADTQYF.

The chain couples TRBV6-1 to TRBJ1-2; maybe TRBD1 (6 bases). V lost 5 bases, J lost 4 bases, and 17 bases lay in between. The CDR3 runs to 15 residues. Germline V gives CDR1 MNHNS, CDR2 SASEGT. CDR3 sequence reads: CASSTTGPGFYGYTF. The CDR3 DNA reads TGTGCCAGCAGTACGACAGGCCCGGGCTTCTATGGCTACACCTTC.

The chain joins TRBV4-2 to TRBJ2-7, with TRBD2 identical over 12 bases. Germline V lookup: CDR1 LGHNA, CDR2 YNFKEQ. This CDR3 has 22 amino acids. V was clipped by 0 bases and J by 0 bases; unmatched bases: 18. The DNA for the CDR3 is TGTGCCAGCAGCCAAGAATTGCTTGGACTAGCGGGACGATCCTCAGGCTCCTACGAGCAGTACTTC. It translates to CASSQELLGLAGRSSGSYEQYF.

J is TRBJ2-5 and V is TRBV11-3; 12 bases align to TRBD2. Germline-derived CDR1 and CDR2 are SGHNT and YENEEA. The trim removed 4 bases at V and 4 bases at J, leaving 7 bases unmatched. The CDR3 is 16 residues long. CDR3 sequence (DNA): TGTGCCAGCAGCTATAGGACTAGCGGGGAGGGAGAGACCCAGTACTTC. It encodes CASSYRTSGEGETQYF.

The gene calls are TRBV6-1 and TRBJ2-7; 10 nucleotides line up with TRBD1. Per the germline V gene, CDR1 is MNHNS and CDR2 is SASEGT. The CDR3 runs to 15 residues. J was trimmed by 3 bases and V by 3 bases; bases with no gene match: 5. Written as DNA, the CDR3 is TGTGCCAGCAGTGATGACAGGGGGCGCTTCTACGAGCAGTACTTC. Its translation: CASSDDRGRFYEQYF.

In DNA, the CDR3 is TGTGCCTGGAATGGGGACAGAGCCCCCTACGAGCAGTACTTC. Its protein is CAWNGDRAPYEQYF. V gene TRBV30 combines with J gene TRBJ2-7; 7 nucleotides align to TRBD1. CDR3 length equals 14 residues. The germline gives CDR1 GTSNPN, CDR2 SVGIG (reference sequence). The V segment lost 4 bases and the J segment 2 bases; nucleotides outside the gene matches: 8.

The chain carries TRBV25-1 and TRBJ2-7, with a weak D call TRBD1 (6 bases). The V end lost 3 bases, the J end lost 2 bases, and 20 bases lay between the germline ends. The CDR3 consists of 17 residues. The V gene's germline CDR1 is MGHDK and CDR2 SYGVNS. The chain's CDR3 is CASSDRPSQGTPYEQYF. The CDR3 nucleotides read TGTGCCAGCAGTGACCGTCCATCACAGGGTACACCCTACGAGCAGTACTTC.

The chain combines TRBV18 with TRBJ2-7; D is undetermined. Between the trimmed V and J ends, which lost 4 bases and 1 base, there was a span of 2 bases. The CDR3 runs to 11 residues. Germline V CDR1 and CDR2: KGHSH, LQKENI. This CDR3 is CASSLSYEQYF. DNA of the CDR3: TGTGCCAGCTCACTATCCTACGAGCAGTACTTC. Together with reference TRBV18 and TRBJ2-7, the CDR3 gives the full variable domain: NAGVMQNPRHLVRRRGQEARLRCSPMKGHSHVYWYRQLPEEGLKFMVYLQKENIIDESGMPKERFSAEFPKEGPSILRIQQVVRGDSAAYFCASSLSYEQYFGPGTRLTVT.

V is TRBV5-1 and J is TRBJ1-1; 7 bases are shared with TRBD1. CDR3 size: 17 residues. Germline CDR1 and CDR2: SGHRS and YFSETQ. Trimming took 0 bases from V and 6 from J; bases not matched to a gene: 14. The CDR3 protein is CASSLGDSAVTVSEAFF. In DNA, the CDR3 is TGCGCCAGCAGCTTGGGGGACAGCGCAGTTACTGTTTCTGAAGCTTTCTTT.

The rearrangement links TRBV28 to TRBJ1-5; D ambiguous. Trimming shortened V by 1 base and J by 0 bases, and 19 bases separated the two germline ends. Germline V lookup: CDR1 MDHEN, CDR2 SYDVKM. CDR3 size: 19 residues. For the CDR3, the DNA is TGTGCCAGCAGTTTATCGGAGGGCAGCGCGTACTATAGCAATCAGCCCCAGCATTTT. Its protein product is CASSLSEGSAYYSNQPQHF.

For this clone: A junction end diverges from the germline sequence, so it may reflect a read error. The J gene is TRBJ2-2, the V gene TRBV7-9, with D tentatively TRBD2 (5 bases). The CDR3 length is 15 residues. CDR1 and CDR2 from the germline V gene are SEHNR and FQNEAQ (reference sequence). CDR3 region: CSSSSGELDTGELFF. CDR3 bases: TGTTCCAGCAGCTCTGGTGAACTAGACACCGGGGAGCTGTTTTTT.

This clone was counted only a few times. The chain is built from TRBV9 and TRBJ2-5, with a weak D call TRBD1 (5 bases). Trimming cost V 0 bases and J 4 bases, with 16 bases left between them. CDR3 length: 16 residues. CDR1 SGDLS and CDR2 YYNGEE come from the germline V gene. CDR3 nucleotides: TGTGCCAGCAGCGTAGGTCCCGGCAGGGCCCTAGAGACCCAGTACTTC. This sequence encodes CASSVGPGRALETQYF.

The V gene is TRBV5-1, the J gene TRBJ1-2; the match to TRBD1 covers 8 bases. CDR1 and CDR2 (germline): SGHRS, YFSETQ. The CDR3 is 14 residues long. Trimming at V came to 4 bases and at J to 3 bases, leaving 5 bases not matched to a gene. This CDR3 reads CASSRGGQDYGYTF. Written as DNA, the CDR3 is TGCGCCAGCAGCCGCGGGGGACAGGACTATGGCTACACCTTC.